This TCR beta chain appears in the sequencing data of a study of low-dose radiotherapy and immunotherapy resistance in tumors. Study at large: Every six weeks patients received intravenous ipilimumab 1 mg/kg, and every two weeks they received intravenous nivolumab 240 mg.

TRAV- and TRBV-specific primers, spanning alpha and beta chains, primed first-strand cDNA. The PCR that amplified TCRs ran for about 18 cycles, relying on a constant-region primer and a V-primer adapter. Using its own MiXCR run on the reads, TCRdb lists one record per CDR3 protein. This sample has 60,000 to 90,000 distinct CDR3 sequences; about a third occur once, and the top ten carry roughly 11%. V lost 5 bases, J lost 1 base, and 6 bases stayed unmatched. This CDR3 has 15 residues. Germline loops: CDR1 MDHEN, CDR2 SYDVKM. The time point was: before trial treatment. This clonotype was seen just once.

The sequence came from a female donor with ovarian cancer. The rearrangement links TRBV28 to TRBJ2-7; 9 nucleotides agree with TRBD1. Specimen: PBMCs, collected before treatment. The CDR3 DNA reads TGTGCCAGCAGTCAACCGGGACAGGGATCCTACGAGCAGTACTTC. Translated: CASSQPGQGSYEQYF.